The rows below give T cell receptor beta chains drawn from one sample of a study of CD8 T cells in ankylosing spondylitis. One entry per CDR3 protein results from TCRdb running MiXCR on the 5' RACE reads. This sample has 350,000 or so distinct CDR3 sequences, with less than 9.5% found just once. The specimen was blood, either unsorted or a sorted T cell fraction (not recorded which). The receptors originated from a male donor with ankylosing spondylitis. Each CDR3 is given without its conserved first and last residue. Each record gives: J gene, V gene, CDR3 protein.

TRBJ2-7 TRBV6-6 ASSDRRDEQY
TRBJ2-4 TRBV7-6 ASSDLIRDSKNIQY
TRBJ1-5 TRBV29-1 SVVGTEGQPQH
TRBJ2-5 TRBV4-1 ASSQDSARRGETQY
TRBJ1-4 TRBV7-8 ASRLGPGANEKLF
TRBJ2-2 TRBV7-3 ASKPDGAGELF
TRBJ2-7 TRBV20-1 SATPGAGGTYEQY
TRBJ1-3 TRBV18 ASSPRTSDLSQY
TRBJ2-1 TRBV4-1 ASSQSTGTGDNEQF
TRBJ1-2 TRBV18 ASSPRGLTNYGYT
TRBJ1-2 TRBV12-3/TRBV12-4 ASSLSGFGYGYT
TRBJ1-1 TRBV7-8 ASLREGRGITEAF
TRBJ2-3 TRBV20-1 SASLPRGISTDTQY
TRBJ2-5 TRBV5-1 ASSGGLAGYETQY
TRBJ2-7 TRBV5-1 ASRGLAGDNEQY
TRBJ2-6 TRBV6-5 ASSFHITPASGANVLT
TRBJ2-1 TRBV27 ASSLVQGEYNEQF